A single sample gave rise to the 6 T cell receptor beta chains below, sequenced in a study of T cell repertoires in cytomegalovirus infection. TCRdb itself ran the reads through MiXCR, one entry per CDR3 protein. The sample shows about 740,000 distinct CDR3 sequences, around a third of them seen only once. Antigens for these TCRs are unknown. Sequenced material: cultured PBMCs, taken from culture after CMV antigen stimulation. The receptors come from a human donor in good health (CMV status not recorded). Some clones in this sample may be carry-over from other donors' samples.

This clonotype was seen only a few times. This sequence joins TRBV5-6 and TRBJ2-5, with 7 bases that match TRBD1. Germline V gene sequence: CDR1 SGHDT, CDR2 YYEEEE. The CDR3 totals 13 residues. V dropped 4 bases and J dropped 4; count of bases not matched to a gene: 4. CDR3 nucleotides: TGTGCCAGCAGCCAGCACAGGGGAGAGACCCAGTACTTC. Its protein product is CASSQHRGETQYF. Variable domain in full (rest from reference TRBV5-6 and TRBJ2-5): DAGVTQSPTHLIKTRGQQVTLRCSPKSGHDTVSWYQQALGQGPQFIFQYYEEEERQRGNFPDRFSGHQFPNYSSELNVNALLLGDSALYLCASSQHRGETQYFGPGTRLLVL.

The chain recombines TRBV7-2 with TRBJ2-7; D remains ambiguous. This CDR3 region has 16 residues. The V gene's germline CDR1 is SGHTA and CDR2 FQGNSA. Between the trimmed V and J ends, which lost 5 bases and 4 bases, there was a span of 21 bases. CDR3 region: CASSPWSGVTIYEQYF. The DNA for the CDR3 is TGTGCCAGCAGCCCGTGGTCGGGCGTAACAATATACGAGCAGTACTTC.

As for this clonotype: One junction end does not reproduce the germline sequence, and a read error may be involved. The CDR3 region is CASSQADLAGGPGAYNEQFF. The CDR3 DNA is TGTGCCAGCAGCCAAGCGGACTTAGCGGGGGGTCCGGGGGCCTACAATGAGCAGTTCTTC. The chain is built from TRBV4-1 and TRBJ2-1, with 10 bases aligning to TRBD2. Germline values: CDR1 MGHRA, CDR2 YSYEKL. This CDR3 comprises 20 residues.

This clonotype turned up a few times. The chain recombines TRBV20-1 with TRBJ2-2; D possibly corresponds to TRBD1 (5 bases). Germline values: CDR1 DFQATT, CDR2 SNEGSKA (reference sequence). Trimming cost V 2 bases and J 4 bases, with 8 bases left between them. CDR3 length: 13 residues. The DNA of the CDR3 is TGCAGTGCTAGAAGCAGGGTCACCGGGGAGCTGTTTTTT. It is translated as CSARSRVTGELFF.

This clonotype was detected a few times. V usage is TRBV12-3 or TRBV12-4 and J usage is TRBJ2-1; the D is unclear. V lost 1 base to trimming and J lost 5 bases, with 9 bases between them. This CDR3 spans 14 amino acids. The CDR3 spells CASSLGQEDNEQFF. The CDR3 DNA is TGTGCCAGCAGTTTAGGGCAGGAAGACAATGAGCAGTTCTTC.

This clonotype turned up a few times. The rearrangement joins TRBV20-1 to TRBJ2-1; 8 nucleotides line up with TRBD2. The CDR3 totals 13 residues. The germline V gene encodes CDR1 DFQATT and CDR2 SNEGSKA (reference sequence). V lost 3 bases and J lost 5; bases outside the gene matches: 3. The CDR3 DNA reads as TGCAGTGCTAGTGTTAGCGGGAACAATGAGCAGTTCTTC. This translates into CSASVSGNNEQFF.